The clone carrying this T cell receptor (beta chain) appeared a few times. This entry is derived from a study of T-cell reconstitution after alpha-beta-depleted transplantation in children. The CDR3 is made up of 15 amino acids. The V segment lost 6 bases and the J segment 6 bases; nucleotides outside the gene matches: 8. The TCRbeta library was prepared with unique molecular identifiers. TCRdb re-called the PCR reads with MiXCR, one entry per CDR3 protein. Here the sample spans hundreds of thousands of distinct CDR3 sequences, approximately 20% being singletons. This sample comprised PBMCs from the stem cell graft donor, obtained from the stem cell graft. The chain combines TRBV12-3 or TRBV12-4 with TRBJ2-4; TRBD1 matches at 10 bases. The TCR comes from a human donor who donated a stem cell graft to a child with acute lymphoblastic leukemia. This CDR3 reads CASRPGQGMTNIQYF. The CDR3, as DNA: TGTGCCAGCAGACCGGGACAGGGGATGACAAACATTCAGTACTTC.